The sequence of this T cell receptor (beta chain) was determined in a study of cytomegalovirus exposure and HLA in healthy donors. Looked up from germline, CDR1 is KGHSH and CDR2 is LQKENI. V was clipped by 3 bases and J by 1 base, with 10 bases between them. The CDR3 is made up of 14 amino acids. The PCR was carried out with 60 Vbeta primers and 13 Jbeta primers. The method was immunoSEQ multiplex PCR; TCRdb's version includes in-frame clones alone and lacks a portion of them. Of about 160,000 clones detected, around 85% appear once; the ten largest clones hold roughly 2%. Findings of the study overall: An analysis done earlier found most TCR beta V segments productive about 87% or about 30% of the time.

Notes on this clone: What it recognizes is unknown.

The chain has TRBV18 and TRBJ2-7; possibly TRBD1 for D (6 bases). Sequencing input: PBMCs. The sequence was collected from a human donor in good health. In DNA form, the CDR3 reads TGTGCCAGCTCACCCCGGGACATGTCCTACGAGCAGTACTTC. Amino acids: CASSPRDMSYEQYF.